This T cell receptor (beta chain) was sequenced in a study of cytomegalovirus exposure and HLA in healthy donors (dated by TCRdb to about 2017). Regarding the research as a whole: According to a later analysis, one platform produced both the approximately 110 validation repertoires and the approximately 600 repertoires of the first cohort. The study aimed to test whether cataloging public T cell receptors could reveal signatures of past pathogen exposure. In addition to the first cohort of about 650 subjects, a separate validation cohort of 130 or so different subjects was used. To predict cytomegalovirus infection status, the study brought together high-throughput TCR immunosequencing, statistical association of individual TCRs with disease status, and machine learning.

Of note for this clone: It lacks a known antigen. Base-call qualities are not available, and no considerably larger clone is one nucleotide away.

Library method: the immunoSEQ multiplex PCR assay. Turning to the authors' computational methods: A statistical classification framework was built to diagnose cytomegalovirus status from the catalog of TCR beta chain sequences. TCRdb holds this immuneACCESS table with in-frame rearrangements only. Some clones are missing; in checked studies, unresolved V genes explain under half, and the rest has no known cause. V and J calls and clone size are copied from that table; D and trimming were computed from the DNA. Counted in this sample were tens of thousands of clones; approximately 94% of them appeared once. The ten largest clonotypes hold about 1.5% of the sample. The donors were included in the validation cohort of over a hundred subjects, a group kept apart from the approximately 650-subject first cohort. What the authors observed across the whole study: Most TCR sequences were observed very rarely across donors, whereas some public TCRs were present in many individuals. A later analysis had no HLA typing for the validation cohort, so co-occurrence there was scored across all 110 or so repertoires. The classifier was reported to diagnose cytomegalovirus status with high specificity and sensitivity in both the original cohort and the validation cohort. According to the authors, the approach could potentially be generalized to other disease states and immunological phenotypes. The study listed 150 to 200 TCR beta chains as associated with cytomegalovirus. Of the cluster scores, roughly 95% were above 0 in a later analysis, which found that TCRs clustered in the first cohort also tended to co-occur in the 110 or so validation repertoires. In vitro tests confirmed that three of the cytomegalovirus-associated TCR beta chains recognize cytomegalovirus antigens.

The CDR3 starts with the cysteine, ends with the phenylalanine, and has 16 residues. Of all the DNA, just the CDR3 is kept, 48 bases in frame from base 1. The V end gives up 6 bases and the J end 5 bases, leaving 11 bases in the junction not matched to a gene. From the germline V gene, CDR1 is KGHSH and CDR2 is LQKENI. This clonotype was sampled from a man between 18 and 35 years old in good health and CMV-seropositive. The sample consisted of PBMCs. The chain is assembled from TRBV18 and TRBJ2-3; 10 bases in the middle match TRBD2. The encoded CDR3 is CASSDLPSGSLDTQYF. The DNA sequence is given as TGTGCCAGCTCCGACCTCCCTAGCGGGAGTCTAGATACGCAGTATTTT.